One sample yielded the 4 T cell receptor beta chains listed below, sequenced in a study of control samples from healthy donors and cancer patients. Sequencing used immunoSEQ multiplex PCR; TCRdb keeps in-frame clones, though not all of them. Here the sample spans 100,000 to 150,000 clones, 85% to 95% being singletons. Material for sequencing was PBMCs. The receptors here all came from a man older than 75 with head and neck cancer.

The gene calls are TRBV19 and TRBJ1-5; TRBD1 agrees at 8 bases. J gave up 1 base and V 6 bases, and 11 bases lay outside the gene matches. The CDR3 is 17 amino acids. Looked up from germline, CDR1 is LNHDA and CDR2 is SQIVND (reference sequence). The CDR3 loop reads CASRTFGTGLSNQPQHF. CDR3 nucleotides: TGTGCCAGTAGGACCTTTGGGACAGGTTTGAGCAATCAGCCCCAGCATTTT.

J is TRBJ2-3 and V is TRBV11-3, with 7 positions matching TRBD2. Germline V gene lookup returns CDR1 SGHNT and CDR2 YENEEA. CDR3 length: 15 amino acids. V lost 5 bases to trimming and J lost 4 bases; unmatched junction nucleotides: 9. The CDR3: CASSRREAGADTQYF. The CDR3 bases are TGTGCCAGCAGCCGCCGTGAGGCGGGGGCAGATACGCAGTATTTT.

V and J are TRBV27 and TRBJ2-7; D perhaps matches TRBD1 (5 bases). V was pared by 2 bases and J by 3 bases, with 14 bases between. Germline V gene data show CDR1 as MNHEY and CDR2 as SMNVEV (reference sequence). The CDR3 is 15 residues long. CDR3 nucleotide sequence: TGTGCCAGCAGTTTAGGAGACAGACCATTCTACGAGCAGTACTTC. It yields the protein CASSLGDRPFYEQYF.

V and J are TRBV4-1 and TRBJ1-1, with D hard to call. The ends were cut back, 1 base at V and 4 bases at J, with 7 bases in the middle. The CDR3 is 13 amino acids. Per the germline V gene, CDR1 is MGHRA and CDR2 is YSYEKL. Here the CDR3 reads CASSQGRLTEAFF. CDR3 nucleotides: TGCGCCAGCAGCCAAGGTCGACTCACTGAAGCTTTCTTT.